One sample yielded the 8 T cell receptor beta chains listed below, sequenced in a study of shared clonotypes between healthy human individuals. Naive CD8 cells lacked CD45RO, underwent positive selection for CCR7 and left out terminally differentiated effector memory CD45RA+ cells. Method: immunoSEQ multiplex PCR; TCRdb's copy keeps in-frame clones and lacks some. The table lists approximately 590,000 clones, roughly 96% of them singletons, with about 0.11% in the top ten. Sequencing was carried out using naive CD8+ T cells sorted from blood. Receptors originate from a woman in her twenties or thirties in good health.

V is TRBV13 and J is TRBJ2-1, with a weak D call TRBD2 (5 bases). With 3 bases removed from V and 0 bases from J, the gap between germline ends came to 9 bases. This CDR3 has 15 amino acids. Germline loops: CDR1 PRHDT, CDR2 FYEKMQ (reference sequence). The CDR3 is CASSLGDPSYNEQFF. In DNA form, the CDR3 reads TGTGCCAGCAGCTTGGGAGACCCCTCCTACAATGAGCAGTTCTTC. The full variable domain, in which reference TRBV13 and TRBJ2-1 provide the parts outside the CDR3, is AAGVIQSPRHLIKEKRETATLKCYPIPRHDTVYWYQQGPGQDPQFLISFYEKMQSDKGSIPDRFSAQQFSDYHSELNMSSLELGDSALYFCASSLGDPSYNEQFFGPGTRLTVL.

V gene TRBV5-1 combines with J gene TRBJ2-2; 7 bases match TRBD1. Germline CDR1 is SGHRS and CDR2 is YFSETQ. After removal of 4 bases from V and 7 bases from J, the junction contained 4 bases not matched to a gene. This CDR3 contains 13 residues. For the CDR3, the DNA is TGCGCCAGCAGCGTCGGGACAGTCGGGGAGCTGTTTTTT. Translating gives CASSVGTVGELFF.

The chain combines TRBV5-5 with TRBJ1-2; possible D gene TRBD1, 6 bases. CDR3 length: 15 residues. Between the trimmed V and J ends, which lost 4 bases and 4 bases, there was a span of 17 bases. Germline values: CDR1 SGHKS, CDR2 YYEKEE (reference sequence). This chain's CDR3 is CASSADHYRAYGYTF. The CDR3, as DNA: TGTGCCAGCAGCGCGGATCATTACAGGGCCTATGGCTACACCTTC.

The chain is built from TRBV6-1 and TRBJ1-2; D may be TRBD1 (5 bases). Trimming took off 4 bases at V and 4 bases at J, with 16 bases between the two ends. CDR1 and CDR2 from the germline V gene are MNHNS and SASEGT. There are 15 residues in the CDR3. The CDR3 region has the DNA TGTGCCAGCAGTGCCCGACAGCCCGCACCCTATGGCTACACCTTC. Residues: CASSARQPAPYGYTF.

This clone occurred a few times. V and J are TRBV28 and TRBJ1-1; D is undetermined. V lost 5 bases and J lost 4, with 5 bases in between. The CDR3 is made up of 11 amino acids. Per the germline V gene, CDR1 is MDHEN and CDR2 is SYDVKM. The CDR3 loop reads CASSHSTEAFF. The DNA of the CDR3 is TGTGCCAGCAGTCACTCCACTGAAGCTTTCTTT.

The V call is TRBV6-6, the J call TRBJ1-2; possibly TRBD1 for D (5 bases). Trimming pared 4 bases from V and 0 bases from J, leaving 12 bases between. CDR1 MNHNY and CDR2 SVGAGI come from the germline V gene (reference sequence). The CDR3 extends over 15 amino acids. In nucleotides, the CDR3 is TGTGCCAGCAGTTCGAAACGGGGGTCTAACTATGGCTACACCTTC. Protein: CASSSKRGSNYGYTF.

Of note for this clone: The identical CDR3 is also encoded by other nucleotide sequences in the sample. This chain links TRBV29-1 with TRBJ2-4; the D call may be TRBD1 or TRBD2 (5 bases each). The CDR3 totals 14 residues. Germline CDR1 and CDR2: SQVTM and ANQGSEA. V lost 4 bases and J lost 7, with 17 bases in between. CDR3 residues: CSVGIRDLGNIQYF. DNA of the CDR3: TGCAGCGTTGGAATCCGGGACCTTGGGAACATTCAGTACTTC.

V gene TRBV5-6 combines with J gene TRBJ2-1; TRBD2 agrees at 13 bases. CDR3 length equals 16 residues. The germline CDR1 and CDR2 sequences are SGHDT and YYEEEE. J gave up 5 bases and V 4 bases, and 6 bases lay outside the gene matches. The CDR3 loop reads CASSRTSGSNHNEQFF. The DNA for the CDR3 is TGTGCCAGCAGCCGGACTAGCGGGAGTAATCACAATGAGCAGTTCTTC.